This T cell receptor (beta chain) was sequenced in a study of blood T cell repertoires in COVID-19. Overall study: There were acute and convalescent COVID-19 samples, and they came from the United States, Italy and Spain. From T cells, B-cell-depleted T cells, or PBMCs came the material, which was cDNA or gDNA.

Assay used: immunoSEQ multiplex PCR; TCRdb lists only in-frame clones, some missing. Among roughly 130,000 clones listed, about nine tenths were seen once. CDR3 length: 15 amino acids. The V gene end was trimmed by 4 bases and the J gene end by 3 bases; junction bases not matched to a gene: 4. Germline V gene data show CDR1 as MGHRA and CDR2 as YSYEKL. The specimen sequenced was peripheral blood. This receptor was identified in a man aged 40-49 years with acute or convalescent COVID-19. The V and J genes are TRBV4-1 and TRBJ2-1; 9 positions agree with TRBD2. CDR3 region: CASSRTSAGYNEQFF. The CDR3 coding sequence is TGCGCCAGCAGCCGGACTAGCGCCGGCTACAATGAGCAGTTCTTC.